Each of the 17 T cell receptor beta chains below was sequenced from the same sample in a study of control samples from healthy donors and cancer patients. TCRdb's copy holds only in-frame clones and misses some; the assay was immunoSEQ multiplex PCR. The table has about 120,000 clones, roughly 87% seen once. The sequenced sample consisted of blood. These receptors originate from a man aged 18 to 30 in good health.

The CDR3 spells CASRSGRDTQYF. CDR3 nucleotide sequence: TGCGCCAGCAGAAGCGGACGAGATACGCAGTATTTT. The chain employs TRBV5-1 and TRBJ2-3; perhaps TRBD2 as D (5 bases). Looked up from germline, CDR1 is SGHRS and CDR2 is YFSETQ. The length of the CDR3 is 12 residues. V was trimmed by 5 bases and J by 5 bases, leaving 9 bases between them.

V usage is TRBV5-1 and J usage is TRBJ1-1; D is ambiguous. Germline-derived CDR1 and CDR2 are SGHRS and YFSETQ. V was shortened by 2 bases and J by 1 base, with 6 bases between the two germline ends. This CDR3 contains 13 residues. The CDR3 protein is CASSLIPNTEAFF. CDR3 DNA sequence: TGCGCCAGCAGCTTAATTCCGAACACTGAAGCTTTCTTT.

CDR3 coding DNA: TGTGCCAGCTCACCCGGGACAGGGGCATACAATGAGCAGTTCTTC. As protein: CASSPGTGAYNEQFF. The chain uses TRBV18 and TRBJ2-1; 10 nucleotides line up with TRBD1. The CDR3 spans 15 residues. The V gene end was trimmed by 3 bases and the J gene end by 4 bases; junction bases not matched to a gene: 3. The germline V gene encodes CDR1 KGHSH and CDR2 LQKENI.

The V gene is TRBV6-6, the J gene TRBJ1-5, with D tentatively TRBD1 (5 bases). The CDR3 consists of 15 residues. Deletions cut 2 bases from V and 2 bases from J, with 10 bases between. Germline loops: CDR1 MNHNY, CDR2 SVGAGI (reference sequence). The CDR3 DNA is TGTGCCAGCAGTTACGCCGGAGGGGGCAATCAGCCCCAGCATTTT. This encodes CASSYAGGGNQPQHF.

The chain recombines TRBV25-1 with TRBJ1-4; TRBD1 is a possible D gene (5 bases). V was shortened by 4 bases and J by 4 bases, with 13 bases between the two germline ends. CDR3 size: 15 residues. Per germline, CDR1 MGHDK and CDR2 SYGVNS. DNA of the CDR3: TGTGCCAGCAGTGTTACCCCGGGGGGTAATGAAAAACTGTTTTTT. Protein product: CASSVTPGGNEKLFF.

The CDR3 coding sequence is TGTGCCAGCTCACCTACCAGGGGGAACTACGAGCAGTACTTC. This codes for CASSPTRGNYEQYF. This chain links TRBV18 with TRBJ2-7; the match to TRBD1 covers 7 bases. Unmatched junction bases numbered 5, after V lost 3 bases and J lost 3 bases. This CDR3 region has 14 residues. The germline V gene has CDR1 KGHSH and CDR2 LQKENI. Looking up the rest from reference TRBV18 and TRBJ2-7 gives the full variable domain: NAGVMQNPRHLVRRRGQEARLRCSPMKGHSHVYWYRQLPEEGLKFMVYLQKENIIDESGMPKERFSAEFPKEGPSILRIQQVVRGDSAAYFCASSPTRGNYEQYFGPGTRLTVT.

This rearrangement joins TRBV20-1 to TRBJ1-1; D is ambiguous. V lost 6 bases to trimming and J lost 4 bases, with 9 bases between them. Germline assignment: CDR1 DFQATT and CDR2 SNEGSKA (reference sequence). The CDR3 runs 11 residues. The CDR3 region has the DNA TGCAGTGCCCAACCTGGCACTGAAGCTTTCTTT. The encoded protein is CSAQPGTEAFF.

This chain connects TRBV27 to TRBJ2-1; possibly TRBD2 for D (5 bases). The CDR3 totals 14 residues. Per germline, CDR1 MNHEY and CDR2 SMNVEV (reference sequence). V was shortened by 5 bases and J by 5 bases, with 13 bases between the two germline ends. The CDR3 region has the DNA TGTGCCAGCAGTGAACTAGGTCCCCACAATGAGCAGTTCTTC. It yields the protein CASSELGPHNEQFF.

The chain's CDR3 is CASSGQGPLHTEAFF. In nucleotides, the CDR3 is TGTGCCAGCAGTGGACAGGGGCCTCTGCACACTGAAGCTTTCTTT. The V and J genes are TRBV27 and TRBJ1-1; TRBD1 matches 9 bases. Germline loops: CDR1 MNHEY, CDR2 SMNVEV (reference sequence). V lost 5 bases and J lost 3; bases outside the gene matches: 7. This CDR3 contains 15 residues.

This sequence joins TRBV7-6 and TRBJ2-2; the D gene could be TRBD1 or TRBD2 (5 bases each). V lost 6 bases and J 3 bases, leaving 17 bases between the germline ends. The V gene's germline CDR1 is SGHVS and CDR2 FNYEAQ. The CDR3 sequence is 16 residues long. The CDR3 DNA is TGTGCCAGCAGAGTAGCCCAGCAGGGACACACCGGGGAGCTGTTTTTT. Translation: CASRVAQQGHTGELFF. Filled out from reference TRBV7-6 and TRBJ2-2, the complete variable domain reads GAGVSQSPRYKVTKRGQDVALRCDPISGHVSLYWYRQALGQGPEFLTYFNYEAQQDKSGLPNDRFSAERPEGSISTLTIQRTEQRDSAMYRCASRVAQQGHTGELFFGEGSRLTVL.

V and J are TRBV30 and TRBJ1-1, with D possibly matching TRBD1 (6 bases). V was cut by 5 bases and J by 1 base, with 17 bases left in between. Germline loops: CDR1 GTSNPN, CDR2 SVGIG (reference sequence). This CDR3 contains 15 residues. CDR3 DNA sequence: TGTGCCTGGGTCAAGGGGGGTGTAGGGAACACTGAAGCTTTCTTT. As protein: CAWVKGGVGNTEAFF.

CDR3 nucleotide sequence: TGTGCCAGCAGTTTCTCCCGGATAGTTAATCAGCCCCAGCATTTT. It codes for CASSFSRIVNQPQHF. The chain employs TRBV28 and TRBJ1-5, with unresolved D. Trimming cost V 3 bases and J 4 bases, with 13 bases left between them. The germline V gene encodes CDR1 MDHEN and CDR2 SYDVKM. This CDR3 is 15 amino acids long. Complete variable domain (other parts from reference TRBV28 and TRBJ1-5): DVKVTQSSRYLVKRTGEKVFLECVQDMDHENMFWYRQDPGLGLRLIYFSYDVKMKEKGDIPEGYSVSREKKERFSLILESASTNQTSMYLCASSFSRIVNQPQHFGDGTRLSIL.

The chain employs TRBV6-5 and TRBJ2-3, with 9 bases matching TRBD2. The trim removed 10 bases at V and 0 bases at J, leaving 8 bases unmatched. Germline assignment: CDR1 MNHEY and CDR2 SVGAGI. The CDR3 length is 15 residues. DNA of the CDR3: TGTGCCACAACTGGACTAGCGCAGAGCACAGATACGCAGTATTTT. This codes for CATTGLAQSTDTQYF.

There are a few counts of this clone. The chain carries TRBV7-3 and TRBJ2-3; D is ambiguous. This CDR3 contains 14 residues. The V gene's germline CDR1 is SGHTA and CDR2 FQGTGA. Trimming removed 5 bases at V and 2 bases at J, with 11 bases between. The CDR3 here is CASSRSLLTDTQYF. In nucleotides, the CDR3 is TGTGCCAGCAGCCGCTCCCTCCTCACAGATACGCAGTATTTT.

In regard to this clone: This may be a read error, as it is one base from a much larger clone. The CDR3 protein is CASSRQGSDYGYTF. CDR3 DNA sequence: TGTGCCAGCAGCCGACAGGGATCTGACTATGGCTACACCTTC. The gene calls are TRBV7-8 and TRBJ1-2; 7 nucleotides match TRBD1. The CDR3 runs to 14 residues. Per the germline V gene, CDR1 is SGHVS and CDR2 is FQNEAQ. V was pared by 5 bases and J by 3 bases, with 6 bases of the junction left unmatched.

The chain uses TRBV5-4 and TRBJ1-1, with a possible D match to TRBD1 (5 bases). The V gene lost 1 base and the J gene lost 0 bases, with 16 bases spanning the gap. The CDR3 covers 17 residues. Looked up from germline, CDR1 is SGHNT and CDR2 is YYREEE (reference sequence). CDR3 region: CASSLPRQQLMNTEAFF. The CDR3 DNA follows: TGTGCCAGCAGCTTGCCTCGACAGCAACTAATGAACACTGAAGCTTTCTTT.

The chain combines TRBV4-1 with TRBJ1-3; D not resolved. The CDR3 contains 17 residues. CDR1 is MGHRA and CDR2 is YSYEKL in the germline V gene. The V end lost 2 bases, the J end lost 4 bases, and 18 bases lay between the germline ends. CDR3 coding DNA: TGCGCCAGCAGCCAACTAGACATGGGGTTCTCCGGAAACACCATATATTTT. Its protein is CASSQLDMGFSGNTIYF.